A single sample is the source of the 22 T cell receptor beta chains below, sequenced in a study of human CD4 T cells and Enterobacteriaceae. This table comes from immunoSEQ multiplex PCR, and its TCRdb copy is limited to in-frame clones, with some not included. This table has about 27,000 clones, 70% to 90% appearing once. All CD4+ cells other than CD45RA+CCR7+CD95- naive cells were sorted as memory, over 98% pure. The sequencing sample was made of memory CD4+ T cells from blood. These receptors came from a human donor in good health.

V is TRBV29-1 and J is TRBJ1-2, with D perhaps TRBD1 (5 bases). With 0 bases removed from V and 4 bases from J, the gap between germline ends came to 9 bases. CDR1 SQVTM and CDR2 ANQGSEA come from the germline V gene. This CDR3 is built from 13 residues. This CDR3 is CSVEDPGLYGYTF. In DNA form, the CDR3 reads TGCAGCGTTGAAGACCCGGGACTCTATGGCTACACCTTC.

The rearrangement uses TRBV30 and TRBJ1-5; D gene ambiguous. Trimming took off 3 bases at V and 6 bases at J, with 15 bases between the two ends. This CDR3 spans 14 amino acids. The germline gives CDR1 GTSNPN, CDR2 SVGIG (reference sequence). CDR3 in amino acids: CAWSAGVRSQPQHF. The CDR3 DNA follows: TGTGCCTGGAGCGCAGGTGTCCGAAGTCAGCCCCAGCATTTT.

J is TRBJ2-5 and V is TRBV23-1; TRBD2 aligns across 7 bases. TRBV23-1 is assigned to the ORF class and has an uncertain function. There are 18 residues in the CDR3. With 2 bases clipped from V and 0 bases from J, the junction kept 12 bases outside the gene matches. CDR3: CASSQGGSSGRYQETQYF. The CDR3 coding sequence is TGCGCCAGCAGTCAAGGGGGGAGTAGCGGGCGGTACCAAGAGACCCAGTACTTC.

CDR3 protein: CASSIGAGLNSPLHF. The CDR3 DNA reads as TGTGCCAGTAGTATCGGAGCAGGTCTTAATTCACCCCTCCACTTT. V is TRBV19 and J is TRBJ1-6; D ambiguous. Germline V gene data show CDR1 as LNHDA and CDR2 as SQIVND (reference sequence). The CDR3 has 15 residues. V was cut by 3 bases and J by 6 bases, with 12 bases left in between.

This rearrangement joins TRBV27 to TRBJ1-4; tentative D call: TRBD1 (5 bases). This CDR3 region has 14 residues. Trimming stripped 6 bases from V and 3 bases from J, with 11 bases between. The germline V gene has CDR1 MNHEY and CDR2 SMNVEV (reference sequence). As DNA, the CDR3 is TGTGCCAGCAGCAGGGATCCTCCTAATGAAAAACTGTTTTTT. Protein sequence: CASSRDPPNEKLFF. The full variable domain, in which reference TRBV27 and TRBJ1-4 provide the parts outside the CDR3, is EAQVTQNPRYLITVTGKKLTVTCSQNMNHEYMSWYRQDPGLGLRQIYYSMNVEVTDKGDVPEGYKVSRKEKRNFPLILESPSPNQTSLYFCASSRDPPNEKLFFGSGTQLSVL.

The V gene is TRBV29-1, the J gene TRBJ1-2; D gene uncertain. The CDR3 contains 10 residues. Germline CDR1 reads SQVTM; CDR2 reads ANQGSEA. V gave up 4 bases and J gave up 6 bases, with 6 bases separating them. CDR3 region: CSVGPDGYTF. CDR3 nucleotide sequence: TGCAGCGTTGGGCCTGATGGCTACACCTTC.

The J gene is TRBJ2-7, the V gene TRBV27; tentatively, D is TRBD1 (6 bases). This CDR3 comprises 13 residues. V was shortened by 6 bases and J by 7 bases, with 16 bases between the two germline ends. CDR1 and CDR2 from the germline V gene are MNHEY and SMNVEV (reference sequence). The CDR3 nucleotides are TGTGCCAGCAGAGGGGGAGCTGTATTAGAGCAGTACTTC. Translating gives CASRGGAVLEQYF.

This clone occurred once. The V gene is TRBV6-1, the J gene TRBJ1-2; 7 nucleotides match TRBD1. The germline CDR1 and CDR2 sequences are MNHNS and SASEGT. This CDR3 spans 13 amino acids. The V and J ends lost 7 bases and 8 bases, in that order; junction bases with no gene match: 10. CDR3 nucleotide sequence: TGTGCCAGCATCTCCATCAGGGGGAACGGCTACACCTTC. It codes for CASISIRGNGYTF.

The V and J genes are TRBV19 and TRBJ1-2; unclear D gene. Germline V CDR1 and CDR2: LNHDA, SQIVND (reference sequence). Deletions cut 0 bases from V and 4 bases from J, with 6 bases between. The CDR3 is 13 amino acids. The CDR3, as DNA: TGTGCCAGTAGTATAGAGGCAGCCTATGGCTACACCTTC. Translation gives CASSIEAAYGYTF.

V usage is TRBV19 and J usage is TRBJ2-6, with 9 bases that match TRBD1. Germline V gene sequence: CDR1 LNHDA, CDR2 SQIVND (reference sequence). The trim removed 7 bases at V and 2 bases at J, leaving 6 bases unmatched. CDR3 length: 16 residues. The CDR3 loop is CASNPDRGAGANVLTF. CDR3 bases: TGTGCCAGTAACCCAGACAGGGGGGCTGGGGCCAACGTCCTGACTTTC.

J is TRBJ2-5 and V is TRBV28; possibly TRBD2 for D (5 bases). Germline V gene data show CDR1 as MDHEN and CDR2 as SYDVKM. The V end lost 2 bases, the J end lost 5 bases, and 15 bases lay between the germline ends. The CDR3 length is 15 residues. This CDR3 is CASSLAGTLGETQYF. The CDR3 coding sequence is TGTGCCAGCAGTTTAGCGGGTACGCTGGGGGAGACCCAGTACTTC.

The rearrangement uses TRBV29-1 and TRBJ2-1; 7 nucleotides agree with TRBD2. The CDR3 loop spans 13 amino acids. Germline lookup yields CDR1 SQVTM and CDR2 ANQGSEA. The V and J ends lost 5 bases and 0 bases, in that order; junction bases with no gene match: 1. CDR3 sequence (DNA): TGCAGCGTTCGGGAGGACTCCTACAATGAGCAGTTCTTC. Translating gives CSVREDSYNEQFF.

In this sample, this clone turned up a few times. The chain uses TRBV4-1 and TRBJ1-5, with D possibly TRBD1 on 5 matching bases. The CDR3 is 13 residues long. V lost 3 bases, J lost 6 bases, and 9 bases lay in between. The germline gives CDR1 MGHRA, CDR2 YSYEKL. The chain's CDR3 is CASSQGRGQPQHF. The CDR3, as DNA: TGCGCCAGCAGCCAGGGGAGGGGTCAGCCCCAGCATTTT.

The rearrangement links TRBV6-4 to TRBJ2-2; 8 bases fit TRBD1. CDR3 length equals 14 residues. Germline-derived CDR1 and CDR2 are MRHNA and SNTAGT. V gave up 5 bases and J gave up 4 bases; unmatched junction bases: 3. The DNA for the CDR3 is TGTGCCAGCAGTTCACAGGGGGGCACCGGGGAGCTGTTTTTT. Its translation is CASSSQGGTGELFF.

The chain uses TRBV6-6 and TRBJ1-5; D ambiguous. Germline V gives CDR1 MNHNY, CDR2 SVGAGI (reference sequence). The CDR3 is 13 amino acids. Trimming pared 6 bases from V and 6 bases from J, leaving 12 bases between. The CDR3 is CASSNGFTQPQHF. Here the CDR3 DNA reads TGTGCCAGCAGCAACGGGTTTACTCAGCCCCAGCATTTT.

The chain is built from TRBV6-5 and TRBJ2-7; D unclear. Germline-derived CDR1 and CDR2 are MNHEY and SVGAGI. Between the trimmed V and J ends, which lost 5 bases and 3 bases, there was a span of 5 bases. The CDR3 is made up of 11 amino acids. This CDR3 reads CASSGNYEQYF. The DNA of the CDR3 is TGTGCCAGCAGTGGCAACTACGAGCAGTACTTC.

This sequence joins TRBV5-6 and TRBJ1-5; the D gene is possibly TRBD1 (6 bases). V lost 4 bases and J 6 bases, leaving 17 bases between the germline ends. Germline CDR1 and CDR2: SGHDT and YYEEEE. This CDR3 is built from 15 residues. This CDR3 reads CASSPTRDTGQPQHF. The CDR3, as DNA: TGTGCCAGCAGCCCCACAAGGGACACCGGTCAGCCCCAGCATTTT.

The chain combines TRBV11-2 with TRBJ2-7; D tentatively fits TRBD1 or TRBD2 (5 bases each). Germline V gene sequence: CDR1 SGHAT, CDR2 FQNNGV. This CDR3 contains 13 residues. Trimming took off 3 bases at V and 7 bases at J, with 13 bases between the two ends. The CDR3 here is CASSLTGAREQYF. The CDR3 nucleotides are TGTGCCAGCAGCTTGACCGGGGCGAGGGAGCAGTACTTC.

The count of this clone is one. This chain uses TRBV25-1 with TRBJ2-2; TRBD2 matches at 11 bases. CDR3 length: 18 amino acids. Germline V gives CDR1 MGHDK, CDR2 SYGVNS. The junction had 9 bases not matched to a gene; V was cut back by 5 bases and J by 1 base. DNA of the CDR3: TGTGCCAGCAGTACCCAGACAGGGACTAGCGGGAACACCGGGGAGCTGTTTTTT. It specifies CASSTQTGTSGNTGELFF.

The J gene is TRBJ2-1, the V gene TRBV7-2; D call uncertain. The CDR3 contains 13 residues. CDR1 is SGHTA, CDR2 FQGNSA, per germline. V was shortened by 6 bases and J by 8 bases, with 14 bases between the two germline ends. The CDR3 coding sequence is TGTGCCAGCAGGGGTTTACGGCGACATGAGCAGTTCTTC. This translates into CASRGLRRHEQFF.

This clone is a singleton in its sample. The chain carries TRBV7-9 and TRBJ2-3; D not resolved. Germline CDR1 is SEHNR and CDR2 is FQNEAQ (reference sequence). This CDR3 comprises 15 residues. V was pared by 3 bases and J by 3 bases, with 13 bases between. The chain's CDR3 is CASSLGNIRTDTQYF. Here the CDR3 DNA reads TGTGCCAGCAGCTTGGGCAACATAAGAACAGATACGCAGTATTTT. Drawing the rest from reference TRBV7-9 and TRBJ2-3, the complete variable domain is DTGVSQNPRHKITKRGQNVTFRCDPISEHNRLYWYRQTLGQGPEFLTYFQNEAQLEKSRLLSDRFSAERPKGSFSTLEIQRTEQGDSAMYLCASSLGNIRTDTQYFGPGTRLTVL.

V usage is TRBV7-2 and J usage is TRBJ2-5, with 8 bases aligning to TRBD2. The germline CDR1 and CDR2 sequences are SGHTA and FQGNSA. V dropped 0 bases and J dropped 7; count of bases not matched to a gene: 4. This CDR3 comprises 14 residues. This chain's CDR3 is CASSLAGTSRTQYF. The CDR3 bases are TGTGCCAGCAGCTTAGCGGGGACTAGTAGGACCCAGTACTTC.